These 18 T cell receptor beta chains originate from one sample sequenced in a study of blood T cell repertoires in COVID-19 (dated by TCRdb to about 2020). Library preparation was by the immunoSEQ multiplex PCR assay. As stored in TCRdb, this immuneACCESS dataset retains in-frame rearrangements with V and J assigned. A fraction of the clones does not appear; measured against another copy, unresolved V genes explain less than half of the discrepancy, and the remainder lacks a known reason. The sample data list hundreds of thousands of clones, and 70% to 85% of these were observed just once. In total, the top ten clones hold about 1.9% of the sample. The specimen sequenced was peripheral blood. Every receptor here comes from a woman at least 80 years old with acute or convalescent COVID-19.

This clone has more than one count but fewer than ten. This rearrangement joins TRBV29-1 to TRBJ1-2; maybe TRBD1 (5 bases). The CDR3 is 13 amino acids. The ends were cut back, 5 bases at V and 3 bases at J, with 13 bases in the middle. Germline V gene sequence: CDR1 SQVTM, CDR2 ANQGSEA. The CDR3 sequence is CSVSTGSHYGYTF. CDR3 coding DNA: TGCAGCGTTTCTACAGGTTCGCACTATGGCTACACCTTC.

The rearrangement uses TRBV2 and TRBJ2-3, with D possibly TRBD2 on 6 matching bases. V shed 8 bases and J shed 1 base, with 16 bases lying between them. The CDR3 consists of 15 residues. Germline CDR1 SNHLY, CDR2 FYNNEI. The CDR3 region is CASRGPGVGTDTQYF. For the CDR3, the DNA is TGTGCCAGCCGAGGACCGGGGGTAGGCACAGATACGCAGTATTTT.

The chain couples TRBV2 to TRBJ1-2; 8 bases align to TRBD1. Germline values: CDR1 SNHLY, CDR2 FYNNEI. The CDR3 loop spans 14 amino acids. The trim removed 4 bases at V and 4 bases at J, leaving 5 bases unmatched. CDR3 in DNA: TGTGCCAGCAGTGCAGGACAGGGTTCCTATGGCTACACCTTC. Translated, it gives CASSAGQGSYGYTF.

The table lists this clone with a few counts. V is TRBV2 and J is TRBJ2-7; 7 bases map to TRBD1. This CDR3 comprises 14 residues. Per germline, CDR1 SNHLY and CDR2 FYNNEI. V lost 7 bases, J lost 6 bases, and 12 bases stayed unmatched. The CDR3 sequence: CASTSRGRGGEQYF. CDR3 in DNA: TGTGCCAGCACCTCAAGGGGGCGTGGAGGCGAGCAGTACTTC.

The rearrangement uses TRBV25-1 and TRBJ1-2; 10 bases align to TRBD1. Per the germline V gene, CDR1 is MGHDK and CDR2 is SYGVNS. This CDR3 spans 13 amino acids. Losses at the gene ends were 4 bases for V and 8 bases for J; bases not matched to a gene: 4. The CDR3 DNA follows: TGTGCCAGCAGTGGGACAGGGGGAAGAGGCTACACCTTC. This translates into CASSGTGGRGYTF.

This clone occurred once. This sequence joins TRBV15 and TRBJ2-1; 7 bases are a match to TRBD2. Germline CDR1 is LNHNV and CDR2 is YYDKDF (reference sequence). The CDR3 length is 16 residues. J lost 2 bases, V lost 0 bases, and 4 bases had no gene match. This CDR3 reads CATSRDGAGAYNEQFF. Written as DNA, the CDR3 is TGTGCCACCAGCAGAGATGGGGCGGGGGCCTACAATGAGCAGTTCTTC. Supplemented by reference TRBV15 and TRBJ2-1, the full variable domain reads DAMVIQNPRYQVTQFGKPVTLSCSQTLNHNVMYWYQQKSSQAPKLLFHYYDKDFNNEADTPDNFQSRRPNTSFCFLDIRSPGLGDTAMYLCATSRDGAGAYNEQFFGPGTRLTVL.

The gene calls are TRBV23-1 and TRBJ1-1; weak D call: TRBD1 (5 bases). TRBV23-1 falls under the ORF class, with uncertain function. Trimming left V 3 bases short and J 7 bases short, with 15 bases between. CDR3 length equals 14 residues. The CDR3 nucleotides are TGCGCCAGCAGTCATTCCGACAGCACCGATGAAGCTTTCTTT. Protein sequence: CASSHSDSTDEAFF.

This chain joins TRBV7-9 and TRBJ1-6, with TRBD1 matching over 8 bases. The CDR3 consists of 15 residues. Germline CDR1 SEHNR, CDR2 FQNEAQ (reference sequence). The trim removed 0 bases at V and 10 bases at J, leaving 5 bases unmatched. For the CDR3, the DNA is TGTGCCAGCAGCTTAGCGGGGACAGGATCATCACCCCTCCACTTT. Translated: CASSLAGTGSSPLHF.

The chain joins TRBV19 to TRBJ1-1; 9 nucleotides agree with TRBD1. Trimming at V came to 5 bases and at J to 1 base, leaving 8 bases not matched to a gene. Germline values: CDR1 LNHDA, CDR2 SQIVND (reference sequence). The CDR3 has 16 residues. The CDR3, as DNA: TGTGCCAGTAGTCCTTCTCCGGGACAGGGGAACACTGAAGCTTTCTTT. Its protein is CASSPSPGQGNTEAFF. Based on the CDR3 plus reference TRBV19 and TRBJ1-1, the full variable domain is DGGITQSPKYLFRKEGQNVTLSCEQNLNHDAMYWYRQDPGQGLRLIYYSQIVNDFQKGDIAEGYSVSREKKESFPLTVTSAQKNPTAFYLCASSPSPGQGNTEAFFGQGTRLTVV.

The chain is built from TRBV5-1 and TRBJ2-2; D possibly corresponds to TRBD2 (6 bases). The CDR3 totals 17 residues. The germline V gene encodes CDR1 SGHRS and CDR2 YFSETQ. The ends were cut back, 1 base at V and 6 bases at J, with 19 bases in the middle. In DNA form, the CDR3 reads TGCGCCAGCAGCTTGACCCTGTCTGGGCTAGCGTCCGGGGAGCTGTTTTTT. Its protein is CASSLTLSGLASGELFF.

The chain has TRBV7-2 and TRBJ2-2; no firm D call. Germline assignment: CDR1 SGHTA and CDR2 FQGNSA. There are 14 residues in the CDR3. V was pared by 8 bases and J by 0 bases, with 10 bases between. The CDR3 sequence is CASAAGTNTGELFF. The CDR3 DNA is TGTGCCAGCGCGGCCGGTACGAACACCGGGGAGCTGTTTTTT.

V and J are TRBV7-6 and TRBJ1-6; 9 bases line up with TRBD1. Per germline, CDR1 SGHVS and CDR2 FNYEAQ. CDR3 length: 15 residues. Trimming cost V 5 bases and J 9 bases; bases outside gene matches: 8. The CDR3 is CASSGGTGMFSPLHF. In DNA, the CDR3 is TGTGCCAGCAGCGGGGGGACAGGGATGTTTTCACCCCTCCACTTT.

CDR3 protein: CSVPGTGTETQYF. The CDR3 coding sequence is TGCAGCGTACCCGGGACAGGGACGGAGACCCAGTACTTC. The rearrangement links TRBV29-1 to TRBJ2-5; 9 bases map to TRBD1. The germline V gene has CDR1 SQVTM and CDR2 ANQGSEA. This CDR3 region has 13 residues. V shed 6 bases, J shed 5 bases, and the junction held 7 bases outside the gene matches. Full variable domain (remainder filled in from reference TRBV29-1 and TRBJ2-5): SAVISQKPSRDICQRGTSLTIQCQVDSQVTMMFWYRQQPGQSLTLIATANQGSEATYESGFVIDKFPISRPNLTFSTLTVSNMSPEDSSIYLCSVPGTGTETQYFGPGTRLLVL.

The chain is built from TRBV4-2 and TRBJ1-1; 8 bases map to TRBD1. The CDR3 contains 17 residues. Germline trimming cut 4 bases from V and 1 base from J; bases unmatched to any gene: 11. Germline V lookup: CDR1 LGHNA, CDR2 YNFKEQ. CDR3 nucleotide sequence: TGTGCCAGCAGCCCCCCGATCAGGGGGCCAGGGAACACTGAAGCTTTCTTT. Amino acids: CASSPPIRGPGNTEAFF.

This clone was seen only a few times. The rearrangement links TRBV28 to TRBJ2-5, with 8 bases lining up with TRBD1. The germline V gene encodes CDR1 MDHEN and CDR2 SYDVKM. The CDR3 runs 14 residues. Trimming at V came to 4 bases and at J to 5 bases, leaving 6 bases not matched to a gene. CDR3 DNA: TGTGCCAGCAGTTCATCAGGGGGCCGGGAGACCCAGTACTTC. It codes for CASSSSGGRETQYF.

V gene TRBV6-1 combines with J gene TRBJ1-1; D is unclear. The CDR3 extends over 14 amino acids. Trimming removed 3 bases at V and 4 bases at J, with 12 bases between. Looked up from germline, CDR1 is MNHNS and CDR2 is SASEGT. The CDR3 spells CASSDKAGITEAFF. The CDR3, as DNA: TGTGCCAGCAGTGACAAGGCGGGAATCACTGAAGCTTTCTTT.

V gene TRBV29-1 combines with J gene TRBJ2-1; 7 nucleotides line up with TRBD2. This CDR3 spans 14 amino acids. Germline trimming cut 3 bases from V and 4 bases from J; bases unmatched to any gene: 6. Germline V CDR1 and CDR2: SQVTM, ANQGSEA. The CDR3 loop is CSVEGRGSYNEQFF. The CDR3 coding sequence is TGCAGCGTTGAGGGGCGCGGGAGTTACAATGAGCAGTTCTTC.

The rearrangement joins TRBV11-2 to TRBJ2-1; the match to TRBD1 covers 8 bases. This CDR3 has 15 residues. J gave up 5 bases and V 5 bases, and 8 bases lay outside the gene matches. CDR1 and CDR2 (germline): SGHAT, FQNNGV. CDR3 sequence (DNA): TGTGCCAGCAGCCCTCTGGACAGGGTGGACAATGAGCAGTTCTTC. Translation: CASSPLDRVDNEQFF. Supplemented by reference TRBV11-2 and TRBJ2-1, the full variable domain reads EAGVAQSPRYKIIEKRQSVAFWCNPISGHATLYWYQQILGQGPKLLIQFQNNGVVDDSQLPKDRFSAERLKGVDSTLKIQPAKLEDSAVYLCASSPLDRVDNEQFFGPGTRLTVL.